The 19 T cell receptor beta chains presented below share a single source sample, sequenced in a study of cytotoxic CD8 clonotypes in ibrutinib-treated CLL. The table came from immunoSEQ multiplex PCR; TCRdb's copy has only in-frame clones and leaves some out. The sample includes tens of thousands of clones, more than 60% seen only once; the top ten take approximately 12%. Source: PBMCs, taken after 12 months of ibrutinib treatment. These TCRs come from a human donor with chronic lymphocytic leukemia.

For the CDR3, the DNA is TGTGCCAGCAGCTTATCCCTTTCTAATGAAGCTTTCTTT. Encoded protein: CASSLSLSNEAFF. The chain recombines TRBV7-9 with TRBJ1-1; D is unclear. V lost 2 bases, J lost 7 bases, and 11 bases lay in between. The V gene's germline CDR1 is SEHNR and CDR2 FQNEAQ (reference sequence). CDR3 size: 13 residues.

The chain joins TRBV2 to TRBJ2-7; 8 nucleotides match TRBD1. CDR3 length: 15 residues. V lost 6 bases and J lost 2; bases outside the gene matches: 9. The germline CDR1 and CDR2 sequences are SNHLY and FYNNEI. The CDR3 spells CASRDDRGWTYEQYF. The CDR3 coding sequence is TGTGCCAGCAGAGATGACAGGGGATGGACCTACGAGCAGTACTTC.

The chain couples TRBV14 to TRBJ2-1; a possible D gene is TRBD2 (5 bases). Germline V lookup: CDR1 SGHDN, CDR2 FVKESK. The CDR3 runs 15 residues. Trimming shortened V by 6 bases and J by 9 bases, and 21 bases separated the two germline ends. The CDR3 loop reads CASSPTRSPLGEQFF. The CDR3 region has the DNA TGTGCCAGCAGTCCTACTAGAAGCCCCTTGGGTGAGCAGTTCTTC.

This clone was observed a single time. The V gene is TRBV7-2, the J gene TRBJ2-7; TRBD2 matches 7 bases. Trimming took 5 bases from V and 1 from J; bases not matched to a gene: 20. The germline V gene encodes CDR1 SGHTA and CDR2 FQGNSA. This CDR3 contains 19 residues. The chain's CDR3 is CASSAPLAQGVKGSYEQYF. The CDR3 bases are TGTGCCAGCAGCGCCCCACTAGCGCAAGGCGTTAAGGGGTCCTACGAGCAGTACTTC.

The chain carries TRBV7-9 and TRBJ1-5; maybe TRBD1 (5 bases). The V end was cut by 2 bases, the J end by 9 bases, with 14 bases between. CDR1 is SEHNR and CDR2 is FQNEAQ in the germline V gene (reference sequence). The CDR3 contains 14 residues. The CDR3 nucleotides are TGTGCCAGCAGCTTACAGGGCGAATTGTCGCCCCAGCATTTT. Protein product: CASSLQGELSPQHF.

This clone was recorded a few times. The V and J genes are TRBV27 and TRBJ1-1; D is unresolved. V lost 5 bases to trimming and J lost 1 base, with 14 bases between them. CDR3 length: 15 residues. Germline values: CDR1 MNHEY, CDR2 SMNVEV (reference sequence). CDR3 protein: CASSLRQKGNTEAFF. For the CDR3, the DNA is TGTGCCAGCAGTCTTCGACAAAAAGGGAACACTGAAGCTTTCTTT.

This chain connects TRBV30 to TRBJ2-3, with 8 bases matching TRBD2. The CDR3 spans 14 residues. V shed 2 bases and J 3 bases; nucleotides not matched to a gene: 4. Germline assignment: CDR1 GTSNPN and CDR2 SVGIG (reference sequence). CDR3 sequence: CAWSSGSSTDTQYF. In nucleotides, the CDR3 is TGTGCCTGGAGTAGCGGGAGTTCGACAGATACGCAGTATTTT.

The rearrangement joins TRBV5-6 to TRBJ1-5; D is undetermined. The CDR3 totals 13 residues. V was shortened by 4 bases and J by 7 bases, with 12 bases between the two germline ends. Germline CDR1 SGHDT, CDR2 YYEEEE. The CDR3 here is CASSNGRSQPQHF. CDR3 nucleotides: TGTGCCAGCAGCAACGGGCGCTCCCAGCCCCAGCATTTT.

This clone occurred a few times. The chain uses TRBV10-1 and TRBJ2-5, with 7 nucleotides matching TRBD1. The CDR3 has 13 amino acids. Germline CDR1 and CDR2: WNHNN and SYGVQD (reference sequence). J gave up 4 bases and V 6 bases, and 5 bases lay outside the gene matches. As DNA, the CDR3 is TGCGCCAGCAGCCAGACAGGGTCAGAGACCCAGTACTTC. Translated: CASSQTGSETQYF.

This clone was counted once. This chain connects TRBV7-8 to TRBJ2-7, with TRBD2 matching over 11 bases. The CDR3 runs 17 residues. Germline V lookup: CDR1 SGHVS, CDR2 FQNEAQ. With 5 bases clipped from V and 2 bases from J, the junction kept 11 bases outside the gene matches. This CDR3 is CASSIITGTSGAYEQYF. CDR3 nucleotides: TGTGCCAGCAGCATCATAACCGGGACTAGCGGTGCCTACGAGCAGTACTTC.

The rearrangement joins TRBV7-7 to TRBJ2-5; TRBD2 aligns across 8 bases. From germline, CDR1 is SSHAT and CDR2 FNYEAQ (reference sequence). The CDR3 runs 16 residues. V was clipped by 5 bases and J by 5 bases; unmatched bases: 13. The CDR3 region has the DNA TGTGCCAGCAGCCAAGGAGTAAGCGGGAGCTGGGAGACCCAGTACTTC. Amino acids: CASSQGVSGSWETQYF. The full variable domain, rest sourced from reference TRBV7-7 and TRBJ2-5, is GAGVSQSPRYKVTKRGQDVTLRCDPISSHATLYWYQQALGQGPEFLTYFNYEAQPDKSGLPSDRFSAERPEGSISTLTIQRTEQRDSAMYRCASSQGVSGSWETQYFGPGTRLLVL.

V and J are TRBV6-1 and TRBJ2-5; D is perhaps TRBD2 (5 bases). The CDR3 spans 12 residues. The germline V gene has CDR1 MNHNS and CDR2 SASEGT. Trimming removed 6 bases from V and 7 bases from J, with 12 bases in between. CDR3 coding DNA: TGTGCCAGCAGGGACTCTCAAAGGACCCAGTACTTC. The encoded protein is CASRDSQRTQYF.

The V gene is TRBV11-3, the J gene TRBJ2-1; 16 positions match TRBD2. CDR1 and CDR2 (germline): SGHNT, YENEEA. The ends lost 6 bases at V and 4 bases at J; junction bases unmatched: 3. CDR3 size: 16 residues. CDR3 protein: CASSSGLAGGYNEQFF. As DNA, the CDR3 is TGTGCCAGCAGTTCGGGACTAGCGGGAGGGTACAATGAGCAGTTCTTC.

This clone was observed a few times. The chain employs TRBV30 and TRBJ1-1; D is perhaps TRBD1 (6 bases). The CDR3 is 12 residues long. The V gene's germline CDR1 is GTSNPN and CDR2 SVGIG (reference sequence). V was shortened by 5 bases and J by 1 base, with 8 bases between the two germline ends. CDR3 protein: CAWGQSNTEAFF. In nucleotides, the CDR3 is TGTGCCTGGGGACAGTCGAACACTGAAGCTTTCTTT.

The rearrangement uses TRBV9 and TRBJ2-2, with 8 bases lining up with TRBD1. CDR1 SGDLS and CDR2 YYNGEE come from the germline V gene. This CDR3 has 16 residues. Losses at the gene ends were 2 bases for V and 2 bases for J; bases not matched to a gene: 5. In DNA, the CDR3 is TGTGCCAGCAGCGTCGGACAGGGCTACAACACCGGGGAGCTGTTTTTT. Amino acids: CASSVGQGYNTGELFF. The complete variable domain, with remaining parts taken from reference TRBV9 and TRBJ2-2, reads DSGVTQTPKHLITATGQRVTLRCSPRSGDLSVYWYQQSLDQGLQFLIQYYNGEERAKGNILERFSAQQFPDLHSELNLSSLELGDSALYFCASSVGQGYNTGELFFGEGSRLTVL.

The V and J genes are TRBV21-1 and TRBJ2-3; the table gives TRBD2 as D, unverified against the DNA. TRBV21-1 is reported as a pseudogene. The CDR3 spans 18 residues. This CDR3 is CASSALRLAGISTDTQYF. In nucleotides, the CDR3 is TGTGCCAGCAGCGCTCTGAGGTTAGCGGGTATAAGCACAGATACGCAGTATTTT.

The chain employs TRBV19 and TRBJ2-7; 13 nucleotides align to TRBD2. Germline CDR1 is LNHDA and CDR2 is SQIVND (reference sequence). V lost 6 bases, J lost 0 bases, and 5 bases stayed unmatched. There are 16 residues in the CDR3. The CDR3 region has the DNA TGTGCCAGTAGCTGGACTAGCGGGAGCGACTCCTACGAGCAGTACTTC. Its protein product is CASSWTSGSDSYEQYF. Supplemented by reference TRBV19 and TRBJ2-7, the full variable domain reads DGGITQSPKYLFRKEGQNVTLSCEQNLNHDAMYWYRQDPGQGLRLIYYSQIVNDFQKGDIAEGYSVSREKKESFPLTVTSAQKNPTAFYLCASSWTSGSDSYEQYFGPGTRLTVT.

In its sample, this clone was seen a few times. The chain is built from TRBV28 and TRBJ2-2; D is uncertain. There are 13 residues in the CDR3. Germline CDR1 and CDR2: MDHEN and SYDVKM. The V end lost 11 bases, the J end lost 2 bases, and 12 bases lay between the germline ends. CDR3 in DNA: TGTGCCGCGTTGGCCTTTAACACCGGGGAGCTGTTTTTT. This gives the protein CAALAFNTGELFF.

The sample holds a few counts of this clone. The DNA for the CDR3 is TGTGCCATTTCCGGGACAGGAAGGACTGAAGCTTTCTTT. Translation gives CAISGTGRTEAFF. The V call is TRBV10-3, the J call TRBJ1-1, with TRBD1 matching 8 bases. CDR1 is ENHRY, CDR2 SYGVKD, per germline. This CDR3 has 13 residues. V lost 9 bases to trimming and J lost 5 bases; unmatched junction nucleotides: 8.